The sequence of this T cell receptor beta chain was determined in a study of cytomegalovirus exposure and HLA in healthy donors. V lost 2 bases and J 0 bases, leaving 11 bases between the germline ends. Germline V gene data show CDR1 as MDHEN and CDR2 as SYDVKM. This CDR3 has 15 residues. 60 Vbeta and 13 Jbeta primers were used in PCR. Clones were read by immunoSEQ multiplex PCR, and TCRdb kept only the in-frame ones, dropping some. The sample holds some 170,000 clones, roughly 70% seen once. V gene TRBV28 combines with J gene TRBJ2-7; D might be TRBD2 (6 bases). The sequence derives from a woman aged 25-40 years in good health and CMV-seronegative. Sequenced material: PBMCs. The CDR3 region has the DNA TGTGCCAGCAGTTTAGTGTCGGACTACTCCTACGAGCAGTACTTC. Amino acid sequence: CASSLVSDYSYEQYF.